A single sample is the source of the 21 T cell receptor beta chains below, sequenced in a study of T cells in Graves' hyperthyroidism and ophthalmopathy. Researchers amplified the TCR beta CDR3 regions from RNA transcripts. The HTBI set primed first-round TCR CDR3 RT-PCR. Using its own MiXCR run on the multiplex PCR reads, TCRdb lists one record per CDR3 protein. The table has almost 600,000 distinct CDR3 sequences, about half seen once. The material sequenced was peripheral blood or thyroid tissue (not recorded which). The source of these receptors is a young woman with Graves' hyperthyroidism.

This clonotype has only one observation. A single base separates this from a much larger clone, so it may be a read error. The CDR3 sequence: CASSPSPAGPTYEQNF. The CDR3 region has the DNA TGTGCCAGCTCCCCTAGTCCTGCGGGACCTACCTACGAGCAGAACTTC. The chain couples TRBV2 to TRBJ2-7; possible D gene TRBD2, 6 bases. The CDR3 loop spans 16 amino acids. From germline, CDR1 is SNHLY and CDR2 FYNNEI. The entire variable domain, with the rest obtained from reference TRBV2 and TRBJ2-7, is as follows: EPEVTQTPSHQVTQMGQEVILRCVPISNHLYFYWYRQILGQKVEFLVSFYNNEISEKSEIFDDQFSVERPDGSNFTLKIRSTKLEDSAMYFCASSPSPAGPTYEQNFGPGTRLTVT.

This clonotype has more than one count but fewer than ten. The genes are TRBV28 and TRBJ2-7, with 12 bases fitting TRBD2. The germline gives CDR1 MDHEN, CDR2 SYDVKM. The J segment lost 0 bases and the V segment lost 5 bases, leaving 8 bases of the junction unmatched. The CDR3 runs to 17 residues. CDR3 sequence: CASSQGLAGYNSYEQYF. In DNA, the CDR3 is TGTGCCAGCAGTCAGGGACTAGCGGGCTATAACTCCTACGAGCAGTACTTC.

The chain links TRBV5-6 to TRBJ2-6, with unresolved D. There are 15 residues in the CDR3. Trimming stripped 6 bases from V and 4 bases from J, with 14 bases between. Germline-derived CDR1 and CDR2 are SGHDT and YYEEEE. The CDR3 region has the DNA TGTGCCAGCACCACCCCCCGCGGCGGGGCCAACGTCCTGACTTTC. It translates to CASTTPRGGANVLTF.

CDR3 sequence (DNA): TGCAGCGTTACCGGAGGACAAGGGTATGGCTACACCTTC. Translated: CSVTGGQGYGYTF. The chain uses TRBV29-1 and TRBJ1-2; TRBD1 is a possible D gene (5 bases). V was cut by 5 bases and J by 5 bases, with 15 bases left in between. The germline V gene encodes CDR1 SQVTM and CDR2 ANQGSEA. The CDR3 has 13 amino acids.

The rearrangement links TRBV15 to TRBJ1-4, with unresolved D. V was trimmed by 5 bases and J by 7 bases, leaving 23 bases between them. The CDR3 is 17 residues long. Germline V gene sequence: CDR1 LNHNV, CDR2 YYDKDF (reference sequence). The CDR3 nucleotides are TGTGCCACCAGCTTTGGCTTGGTGCCCGGCCCGGGTGAAAAACTGTTTTTT. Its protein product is CATSFGLVPGPGEKLFF.

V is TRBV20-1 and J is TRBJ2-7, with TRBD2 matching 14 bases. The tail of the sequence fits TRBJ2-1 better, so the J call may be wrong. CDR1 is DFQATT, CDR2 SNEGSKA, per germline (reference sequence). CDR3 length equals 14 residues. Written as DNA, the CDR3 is TGCAGTGCAGCCGGGACTAGCGGGAGAGATGAGCAGTTCTTC. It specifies CSAAGTSGRDEQFF.

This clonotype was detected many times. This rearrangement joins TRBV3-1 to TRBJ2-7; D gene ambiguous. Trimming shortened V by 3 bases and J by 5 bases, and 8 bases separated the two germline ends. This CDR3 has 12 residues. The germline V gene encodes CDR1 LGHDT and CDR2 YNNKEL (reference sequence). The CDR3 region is CASSQVADEQYF. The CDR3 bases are TGTGCCAGCAGCCAGGTTGCGGACGAGCAGTACTTC.

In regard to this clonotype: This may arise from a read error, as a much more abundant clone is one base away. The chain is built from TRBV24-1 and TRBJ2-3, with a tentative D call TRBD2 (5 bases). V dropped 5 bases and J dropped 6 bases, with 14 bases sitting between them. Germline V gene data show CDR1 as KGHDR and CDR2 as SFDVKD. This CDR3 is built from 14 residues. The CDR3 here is CATSGYSSGDTQYF. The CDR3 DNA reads TGTGCCACCAGTGGTTATTCTTCGGGGGATACGCAGTATTTT.

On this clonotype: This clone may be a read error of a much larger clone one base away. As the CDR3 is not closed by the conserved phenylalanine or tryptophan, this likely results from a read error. The CDR3 region is CASSPTGATYEQYL. CDR3 bases: TGCGCCAGCAGCCCGACAGGGGCAACCTACGAGCAGTACCTC. V is TRBV5-1 and J is TRBJ2-7; TRBD1 matches at 8 bases. J gave up 2 bases and V 4 bases, and 5 bases lay outside the gene matches. Looked up from germline, CDR1 is SGHRS and CDR2 is YFSETQ. This CDR3 spans 14 amino acids.

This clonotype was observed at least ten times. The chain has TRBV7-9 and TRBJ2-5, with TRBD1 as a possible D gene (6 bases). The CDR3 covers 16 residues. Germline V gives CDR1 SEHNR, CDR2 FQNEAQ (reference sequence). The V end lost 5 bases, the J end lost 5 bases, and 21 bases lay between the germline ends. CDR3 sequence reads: CASSESLDRSKETQYF. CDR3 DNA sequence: TGTGCCAGCAGCGAATCCCTCGACAGGTCCAAGGAGACCCAGTACTTC.

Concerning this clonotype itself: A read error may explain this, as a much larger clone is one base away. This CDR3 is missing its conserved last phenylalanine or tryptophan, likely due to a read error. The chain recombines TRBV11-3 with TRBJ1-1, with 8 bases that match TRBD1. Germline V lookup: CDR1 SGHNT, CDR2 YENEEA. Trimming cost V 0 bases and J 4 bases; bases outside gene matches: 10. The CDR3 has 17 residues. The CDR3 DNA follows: TGTGCCAGCAGCTTAGATGTACTGGGACAGGAGAGCACTGAAGCTTTCTCT. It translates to CASSLDVLGQESTEAFS.

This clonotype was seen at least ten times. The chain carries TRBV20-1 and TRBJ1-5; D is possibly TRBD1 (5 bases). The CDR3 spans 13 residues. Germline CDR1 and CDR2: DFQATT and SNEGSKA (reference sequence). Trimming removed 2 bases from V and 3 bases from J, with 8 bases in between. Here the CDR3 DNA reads TGCAGTGCTAGAAGACAGTACAATCAGCCCCAGCATTTT. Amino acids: CSARRQYNQPQHF.

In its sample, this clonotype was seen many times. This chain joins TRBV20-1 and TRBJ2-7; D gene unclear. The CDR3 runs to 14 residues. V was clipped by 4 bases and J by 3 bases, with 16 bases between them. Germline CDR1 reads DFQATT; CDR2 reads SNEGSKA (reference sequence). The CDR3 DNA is TGCAGTGCTAAAGGGTCTGCTGGTCTCTACGAGCAGTACTTC. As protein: CSAKGSAGLYEQYF.

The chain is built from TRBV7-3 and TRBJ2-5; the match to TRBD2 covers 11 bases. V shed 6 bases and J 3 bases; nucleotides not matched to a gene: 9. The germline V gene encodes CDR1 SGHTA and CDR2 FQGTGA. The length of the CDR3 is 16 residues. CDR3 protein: CASREGGTSGEETQYF. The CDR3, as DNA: TGTGCCAGCAGGGAGGGCGGGACTAGCGGCGAAGAGACCCAGTACTTC.

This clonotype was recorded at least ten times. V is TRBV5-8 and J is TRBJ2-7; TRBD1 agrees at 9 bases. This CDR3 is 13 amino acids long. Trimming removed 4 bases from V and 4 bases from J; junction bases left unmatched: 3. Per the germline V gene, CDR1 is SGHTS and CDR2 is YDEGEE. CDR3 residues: CASSKDRGYEQYF. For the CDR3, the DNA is TGTGCCAGCAGCAAGGACAGGGGTTACGAGCAGTACTTC.

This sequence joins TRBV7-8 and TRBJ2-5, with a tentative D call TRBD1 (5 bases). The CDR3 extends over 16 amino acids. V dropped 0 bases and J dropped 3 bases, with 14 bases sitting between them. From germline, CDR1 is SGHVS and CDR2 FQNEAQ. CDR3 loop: CASSLARQTAKETQYF. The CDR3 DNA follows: TGTGCCAGCAGCTTAGCGCGACAGACGGCGAAAGAGACCCAGTACTTC.

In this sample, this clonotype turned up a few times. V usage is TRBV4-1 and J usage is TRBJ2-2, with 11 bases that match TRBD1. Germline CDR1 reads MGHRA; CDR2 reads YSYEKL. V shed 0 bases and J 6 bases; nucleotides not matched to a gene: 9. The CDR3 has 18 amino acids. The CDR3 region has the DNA TGCGCCAGCAGCCAAGAAGCGAGGGACAGGGGGAGGTCCGGGGAGCTGTTTTTT. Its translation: CASSQEARDRGRSGELFF.

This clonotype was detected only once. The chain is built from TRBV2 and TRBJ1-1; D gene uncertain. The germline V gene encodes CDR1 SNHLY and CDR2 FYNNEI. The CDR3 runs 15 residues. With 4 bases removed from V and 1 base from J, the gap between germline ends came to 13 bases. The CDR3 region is CASSVGGSGNTEAFF. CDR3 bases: TGTGCCAGCAGTGTAGGTGGGAGCGGGAACACTGAAGCTTTCTTT.

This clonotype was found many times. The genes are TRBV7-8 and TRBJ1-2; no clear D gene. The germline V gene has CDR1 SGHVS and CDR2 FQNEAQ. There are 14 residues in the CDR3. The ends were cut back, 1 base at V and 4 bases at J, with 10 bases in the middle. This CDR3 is CASSLDIESYGYTF. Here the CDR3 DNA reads TGTGCCAGCAGCTTAGACATTGAGAGCTATGGCTACACCTTC. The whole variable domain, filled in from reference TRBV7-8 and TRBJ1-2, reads GAGVSQSPRYKVAKRGQDVALRCDPISGHVSLFWYQQALGQGPEFLTYFQNEAQLDKSGLPSDRFFAERPEGSVSTLKIQRTQQEDSAVYLCASSLDIESYGYTFGSGTRLTVV.

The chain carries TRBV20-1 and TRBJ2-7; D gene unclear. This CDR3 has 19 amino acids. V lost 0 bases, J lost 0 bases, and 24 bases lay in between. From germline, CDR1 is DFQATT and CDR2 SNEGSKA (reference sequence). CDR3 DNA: TGCAGTGCTAGAGATCATTATCGGCGCGCCCAACCGGGCTCCTACGAGCAGTACTTC. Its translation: CSARDHYRRAQPGSYEQYF.

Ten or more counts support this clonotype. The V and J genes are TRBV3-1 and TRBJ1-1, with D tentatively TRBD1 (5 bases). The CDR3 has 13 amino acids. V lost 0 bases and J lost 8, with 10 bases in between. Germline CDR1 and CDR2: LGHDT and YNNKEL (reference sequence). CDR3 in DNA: TGTGCCAGCAGCCAAGATCGTAACAGGGAAGCTTTCTTT. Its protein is CASSQDRNREAFF. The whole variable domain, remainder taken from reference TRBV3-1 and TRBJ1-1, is DTAVSQTPKYLVTQMGNDKSIKCEQNLGHDTMYWYKQDSKKFLKIMFSYNNKELIINETVPNRFSPKSPDKAHLNLHINSLELGDSAVYFCASSQDRNREAFFGQGTRLTVV.